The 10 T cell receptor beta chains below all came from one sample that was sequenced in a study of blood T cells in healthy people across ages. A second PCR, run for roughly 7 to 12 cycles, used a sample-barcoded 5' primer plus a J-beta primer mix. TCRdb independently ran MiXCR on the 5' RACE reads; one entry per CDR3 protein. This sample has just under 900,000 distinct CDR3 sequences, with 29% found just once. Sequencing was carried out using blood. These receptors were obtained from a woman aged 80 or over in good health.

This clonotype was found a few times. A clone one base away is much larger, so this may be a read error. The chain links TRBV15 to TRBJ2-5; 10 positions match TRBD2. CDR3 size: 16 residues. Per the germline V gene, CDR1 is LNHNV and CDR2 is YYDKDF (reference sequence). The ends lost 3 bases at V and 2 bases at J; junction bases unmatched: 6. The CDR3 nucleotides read TGTGCCACCAGCAGGCAACGAGCGGGGGGGCAAGAGACCCAGTACTTC. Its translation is CATSRQRAGGQETQYF.

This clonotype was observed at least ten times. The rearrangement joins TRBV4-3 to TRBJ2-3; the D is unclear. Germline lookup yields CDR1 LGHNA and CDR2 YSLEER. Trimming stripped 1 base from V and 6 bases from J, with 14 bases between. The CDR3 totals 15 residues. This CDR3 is CASSQGLTHPDTQYF. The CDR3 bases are TGCGCCAGCAGCCAAGGCCTTACCCACCCGGATACGCAGTATTTT.

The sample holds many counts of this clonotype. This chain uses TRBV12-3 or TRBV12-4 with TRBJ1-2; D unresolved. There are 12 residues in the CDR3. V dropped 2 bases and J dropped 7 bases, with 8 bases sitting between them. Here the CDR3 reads CASSLSASGYTF. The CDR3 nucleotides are TGTGCCAGCAGTTTATCGGCGAGTGGCTACACCTTC.

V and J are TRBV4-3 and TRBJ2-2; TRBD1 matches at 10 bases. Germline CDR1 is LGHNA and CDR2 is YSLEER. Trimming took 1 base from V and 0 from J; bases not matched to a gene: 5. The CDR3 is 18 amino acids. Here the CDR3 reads CASSQGQTGGPNTGELFF. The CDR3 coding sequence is TGCGCCAGCAGCCAAGGGCAGACAGGGGGCCCGAACACCGGGGAGCTGTTTTTT.

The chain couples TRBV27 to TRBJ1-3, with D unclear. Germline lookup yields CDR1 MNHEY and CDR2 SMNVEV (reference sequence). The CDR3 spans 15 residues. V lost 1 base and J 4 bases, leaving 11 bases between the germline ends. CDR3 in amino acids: CASSLFGEAGNTIYF. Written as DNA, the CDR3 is TGTGCCAGCAGTTTATTCGGGGAAGCAGGAAACACCATATATTTT.

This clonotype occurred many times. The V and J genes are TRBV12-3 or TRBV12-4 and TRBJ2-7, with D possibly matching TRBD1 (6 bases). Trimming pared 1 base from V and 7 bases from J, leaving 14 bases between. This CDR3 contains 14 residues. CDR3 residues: CASSLGPGVGEQYF. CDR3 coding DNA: TGTGCCAGCAGTTTAGGGCCAGGGGTTGGAGAGCAGTACTTC.

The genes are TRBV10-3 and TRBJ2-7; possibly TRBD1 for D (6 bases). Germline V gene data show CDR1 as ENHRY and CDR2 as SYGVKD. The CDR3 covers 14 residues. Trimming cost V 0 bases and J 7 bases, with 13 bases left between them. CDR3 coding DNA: TGTGCCATCAGTGAGTCGACAGGATACAATGAGCAGTACTTC. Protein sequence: CAISESTGYNEQYF.

The chain's CDR3 is CASSSAGEGSEDEKLFF. The CDR3 DNA is TGTGCCAGCAGTTCGGCCGGTGAGGGTAGCGAGGATGAAAAACTGTTTTTT. The V call is TRBV7-8, the J call TRBJ1-4, with D unresolved. The germline V and J ends were trimmed by 6 bases and 6 bases, with 23 bases remaining between them. In germline, CDR1 is SGHVS, CDR2 FQNEAQ. There are 17 residues in the CDR3.

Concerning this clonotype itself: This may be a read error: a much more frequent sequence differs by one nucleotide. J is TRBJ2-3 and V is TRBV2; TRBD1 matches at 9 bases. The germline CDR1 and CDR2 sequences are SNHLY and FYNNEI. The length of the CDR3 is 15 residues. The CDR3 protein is CVSSSQGAKTDTQYF. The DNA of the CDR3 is TGTGTCAGCAGCTCACAGGGGGCTAAAACAGATACGCAGTATTTT.

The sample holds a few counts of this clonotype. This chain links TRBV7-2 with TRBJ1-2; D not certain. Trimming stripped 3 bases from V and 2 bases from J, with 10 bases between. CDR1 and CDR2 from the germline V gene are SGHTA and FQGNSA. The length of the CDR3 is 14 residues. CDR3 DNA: TGTGCCAGCAGCTTCACAGAGCAGAACTATGGCTACACCTTC. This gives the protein CASSFTEQNYGYTF.